This T cell receptor (beta chain) derives from a study of cytomegalovirus exposure and HLA in healthy donors. On the study more broadly: Genotyping of about 400 donors showed that 70% to 90% belonged to the Caucasian-associated ancestry cluster.

General study results and limits: Most TCR sequences showed up rarely, but some public TCRs showed up in many donors.

Trimming took 6 bases from V and 7 from J; bases not matched to a gene: 8. This CDR3 has 15 amino acids. In germline, CDR1 is SGHTA, CDR2 FQGTGA. About this clone itself: The antigen remains undetermined.

13 Jbeta primers and 60 Vbeta primers were used for the PCR. Clones were read by immunoSEQ multiplex PCR, and TCRdb kept only the in-frame ones, dropping some. The table includes about 160,000 clones, about 75% detected once. The donors gave bone marrow, and they were healthy. Likely unrecorded immune exposures existed in these nominally healthy donors. Sequencing was carried out using PBMCs. The chain combines TRBV7-3 with TRBJ2-2; 10 bases are shared with TRBD2. The TCR sequence derives from a female donor in good health and CMV-seronegative. In DNA, the CDR3 is TGTGCCAGCAGGGGGACTAGCGCCCCCGGCGGGGAGCTGTTTTTT. This gives the protein CASRGTSAPGGELFF.